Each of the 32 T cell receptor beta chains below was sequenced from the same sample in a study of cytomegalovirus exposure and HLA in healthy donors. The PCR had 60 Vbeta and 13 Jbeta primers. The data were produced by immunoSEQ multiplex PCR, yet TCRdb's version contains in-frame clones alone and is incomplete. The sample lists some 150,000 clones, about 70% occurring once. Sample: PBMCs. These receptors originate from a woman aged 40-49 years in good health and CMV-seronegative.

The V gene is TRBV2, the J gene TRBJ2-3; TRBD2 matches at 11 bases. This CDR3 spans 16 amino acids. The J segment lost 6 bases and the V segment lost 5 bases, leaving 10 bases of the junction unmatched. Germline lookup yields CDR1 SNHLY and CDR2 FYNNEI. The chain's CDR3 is CASSQRLAGPPDTQYF. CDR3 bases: TGTGCCAGCAGTCAAAGACTAGCGGGGCCCCCGGATACGCAGTATTTT.

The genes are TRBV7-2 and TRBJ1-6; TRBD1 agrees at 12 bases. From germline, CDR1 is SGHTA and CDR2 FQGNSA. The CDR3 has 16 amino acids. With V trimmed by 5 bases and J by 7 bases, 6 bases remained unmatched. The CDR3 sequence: CASSNWDRGRNSPLHF. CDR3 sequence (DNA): TGTGCCAGCAGCAATTGGGACAGGGGGCGAAATTCACCCCTCCACTTT.

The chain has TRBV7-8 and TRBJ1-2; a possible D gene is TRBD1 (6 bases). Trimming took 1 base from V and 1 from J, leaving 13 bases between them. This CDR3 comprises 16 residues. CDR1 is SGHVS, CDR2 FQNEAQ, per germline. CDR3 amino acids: CASSLEDSLYNYGYTF. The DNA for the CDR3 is TGTGCCAGCAGCTTAGAGGACAGCCTTTATAACTATGGCTACACCTTC.

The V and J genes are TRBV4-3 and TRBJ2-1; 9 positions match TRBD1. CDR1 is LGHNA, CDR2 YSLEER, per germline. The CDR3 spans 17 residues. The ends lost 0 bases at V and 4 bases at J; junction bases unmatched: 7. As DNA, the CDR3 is TGCGCCAGCAGCCAAGATAGTGACAGGGGGATGTACAATGAGCAGTTCTTC. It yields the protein CASSQDSDRGMYNEQFF.

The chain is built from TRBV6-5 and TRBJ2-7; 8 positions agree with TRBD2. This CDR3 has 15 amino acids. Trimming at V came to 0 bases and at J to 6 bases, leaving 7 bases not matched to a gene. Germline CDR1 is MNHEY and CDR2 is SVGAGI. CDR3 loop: CASSYSTSGGTEQYF. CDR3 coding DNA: TGTGCCAGCAGTTACTCGACCAGCGGGGGTACCGAGCAGTACTTC.

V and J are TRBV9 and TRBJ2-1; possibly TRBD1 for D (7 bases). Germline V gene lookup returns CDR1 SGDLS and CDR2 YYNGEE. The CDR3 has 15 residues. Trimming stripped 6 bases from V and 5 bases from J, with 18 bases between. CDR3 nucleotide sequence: TGTGCCAGCACCCTAGGGGGGACAGCAGACAATGAGCAGTTCTTC. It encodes CASTLGGTADNEQFF.

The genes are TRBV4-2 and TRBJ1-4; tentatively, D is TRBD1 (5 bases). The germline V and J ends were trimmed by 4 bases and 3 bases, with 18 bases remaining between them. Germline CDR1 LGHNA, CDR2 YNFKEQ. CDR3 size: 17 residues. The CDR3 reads CASSPVGGEAPNEKLFF. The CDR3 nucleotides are TGTGCCAGCAGCCCTGTTGGAGGGGAGGCGCCTAATGAAAAACTGTTTTTT.

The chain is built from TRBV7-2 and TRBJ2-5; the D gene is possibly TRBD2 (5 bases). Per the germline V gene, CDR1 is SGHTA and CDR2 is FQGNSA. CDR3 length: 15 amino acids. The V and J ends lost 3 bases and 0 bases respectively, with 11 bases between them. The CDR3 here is CASSLAGGYQETQYF. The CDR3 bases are TGTGCCAGCAGCTTGGCGGGTGGGTACCAAGAGACCCAGTACTTC.

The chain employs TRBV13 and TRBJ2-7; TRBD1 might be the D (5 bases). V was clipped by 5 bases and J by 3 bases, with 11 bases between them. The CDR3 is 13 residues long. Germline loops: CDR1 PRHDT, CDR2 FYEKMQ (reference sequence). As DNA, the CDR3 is TGTGCCAGCAGCCAGGGCCCTAACTACGAGCAGTACTTC. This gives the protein CASSQGPNYEQYF.

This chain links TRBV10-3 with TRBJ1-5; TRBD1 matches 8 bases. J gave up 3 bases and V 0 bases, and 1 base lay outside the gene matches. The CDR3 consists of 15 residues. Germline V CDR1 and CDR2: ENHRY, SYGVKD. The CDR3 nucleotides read TGTGCCATCAGTGAGTCGACAGGGGCCAATCAGCCCCAGCATTTT. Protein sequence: CAISESTGANQPQHF.

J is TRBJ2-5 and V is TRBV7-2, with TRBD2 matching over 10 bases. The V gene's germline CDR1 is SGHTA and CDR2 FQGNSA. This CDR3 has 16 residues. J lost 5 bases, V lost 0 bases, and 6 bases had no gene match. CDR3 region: CASSLALSGGRETQYF. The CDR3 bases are TGTGCCAGCAGCTTAGCGCTTAGCGGGGGGAGGGAGACCCAGTACTTC. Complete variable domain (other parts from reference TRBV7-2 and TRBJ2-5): GAGVSQSPSNKVTEKGKDVELRCDPISGHTALYWYRQSLGQGLEFLIYFQGNSAPDKSGLPSDRFSAERTGGSVSTLTIQRTQQEDSAVYLCASSLALSGGRETQYFGPGTRLLVL.

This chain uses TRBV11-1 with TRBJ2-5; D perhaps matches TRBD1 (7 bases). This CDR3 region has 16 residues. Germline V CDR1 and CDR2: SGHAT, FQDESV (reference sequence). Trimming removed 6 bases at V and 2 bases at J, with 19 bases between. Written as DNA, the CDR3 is TGTGCCAGCAGTTCCCAGGGGGGAGCGGCACAAGAGACCCAGTACTTC. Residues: CASSSQGGAAQETQYF.

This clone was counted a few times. The CDR3 reads CASSKQGLTEAFF. The CDR3 DNA sequence: TGTGCCAGCAGCAAGCAGGGGTTAACTGAAGCTTTCTTT. The chain recombines TRBV11-2 with TRBJ1-1; D may be TRBD1 (6 bases). Germline assignment: CDR1 SGHAT and CDR2 FQNNGV. V was cut by 5 bases and J by 5 bases, with 12 bases left in between. The CDR3 runs 13 residues.

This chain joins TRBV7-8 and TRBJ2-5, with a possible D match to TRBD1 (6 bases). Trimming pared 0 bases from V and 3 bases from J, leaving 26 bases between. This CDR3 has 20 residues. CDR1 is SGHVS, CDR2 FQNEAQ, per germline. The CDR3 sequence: CASSLAYSSNRDNRKETQYF. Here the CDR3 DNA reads TGTGCCAGCAGCTTAGCGTATAGTAGTAATCGGGACAACAGAAAAGAGACCCAGTACTTC.

The CDR3: CASSFGQGDTF. For the CDR3, the DNA is TGTGCCAGCAGCTTTGGACAGGGCGACACCTTC. The J gene is TRBJ1-2, the V gene TRBV5-6, with 8 bases identical to TRBD1. CDR3 length: 11 residues. CDR1 and CDR2 from the germline V gene are SGHDT and YYEEEE. With 2 bases clipped from V and 12 bases from J, the junction kept 3 bases outside the gene matches.

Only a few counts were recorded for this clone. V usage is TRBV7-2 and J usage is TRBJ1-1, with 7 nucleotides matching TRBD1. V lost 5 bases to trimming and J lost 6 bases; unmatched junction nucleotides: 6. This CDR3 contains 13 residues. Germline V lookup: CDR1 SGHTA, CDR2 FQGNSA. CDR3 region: CASSLDRVAEAFF. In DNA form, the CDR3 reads TGTGCCAGCAGCCTCGACAGGGTAGCTGAAGCTTTCTTT.

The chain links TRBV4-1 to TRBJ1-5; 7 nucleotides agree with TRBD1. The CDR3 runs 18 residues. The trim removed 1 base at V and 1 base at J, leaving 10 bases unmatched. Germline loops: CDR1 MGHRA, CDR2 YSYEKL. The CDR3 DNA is TGCGCCAGCAGCCAAGGGGGACAGAGGGGACTGAGCAATCAGCCCCAGCATTTT. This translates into CASSQGGQRGLSNQPQHF.

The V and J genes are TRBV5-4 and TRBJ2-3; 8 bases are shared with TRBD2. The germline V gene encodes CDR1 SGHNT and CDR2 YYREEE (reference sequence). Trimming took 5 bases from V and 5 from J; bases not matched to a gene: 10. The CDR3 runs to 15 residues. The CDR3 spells CASRPGGPQEDTQYF. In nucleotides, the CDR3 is TGTGCCAGCAGGCCGGGGGGGCCTCAAGAAGATACGCAGTATTTT.

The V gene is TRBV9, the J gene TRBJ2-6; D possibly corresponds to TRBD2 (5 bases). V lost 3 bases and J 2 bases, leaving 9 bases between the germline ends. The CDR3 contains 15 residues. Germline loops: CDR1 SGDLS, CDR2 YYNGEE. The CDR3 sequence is CASSGFGAGANVLTF. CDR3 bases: TGTGCCAGCAGCGGATTCGGGGCTGGGGCCAACGTCCTGACTTTC.

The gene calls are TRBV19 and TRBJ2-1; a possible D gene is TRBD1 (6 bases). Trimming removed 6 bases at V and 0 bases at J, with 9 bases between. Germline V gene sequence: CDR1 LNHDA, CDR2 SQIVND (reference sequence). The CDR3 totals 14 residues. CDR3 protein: CASSQGSSYNEQFF. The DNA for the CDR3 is TGTGCCAGTAGCCAGGGGTCCTCCTACAATGAGCAGTTCTTC.

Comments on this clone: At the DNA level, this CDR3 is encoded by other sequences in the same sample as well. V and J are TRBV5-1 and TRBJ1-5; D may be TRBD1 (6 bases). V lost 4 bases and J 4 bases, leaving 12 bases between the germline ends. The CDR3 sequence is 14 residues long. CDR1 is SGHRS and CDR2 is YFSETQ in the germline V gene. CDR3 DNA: TGCGCCAGCAGCCCTGGACAGCCGAATCAGCCCCAGCATTTT. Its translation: CASSPGQPNQPQHF.

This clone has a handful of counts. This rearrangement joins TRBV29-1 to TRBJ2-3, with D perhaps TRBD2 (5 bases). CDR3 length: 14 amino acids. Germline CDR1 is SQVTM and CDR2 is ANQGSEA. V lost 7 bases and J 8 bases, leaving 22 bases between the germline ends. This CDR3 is CSADSDITTSTQYF. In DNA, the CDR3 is TGCAGCGCGGATAGCGATATAACCACAAGTACGCAGTATTTT.

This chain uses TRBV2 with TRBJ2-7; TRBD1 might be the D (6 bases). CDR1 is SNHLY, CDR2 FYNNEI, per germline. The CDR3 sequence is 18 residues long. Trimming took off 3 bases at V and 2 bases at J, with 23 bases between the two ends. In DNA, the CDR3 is TGTGCCAGCAGTGACCCCCTTCGGGCAGGGGCCAAAACCTACGAGCAGTACTTC. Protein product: CASSDPLRAGAKTYEQYF.

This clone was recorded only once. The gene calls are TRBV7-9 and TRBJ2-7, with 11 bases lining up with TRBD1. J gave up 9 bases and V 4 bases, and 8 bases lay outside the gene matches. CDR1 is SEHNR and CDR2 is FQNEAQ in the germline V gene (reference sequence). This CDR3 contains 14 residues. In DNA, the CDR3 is TGTGCCAGCAGCTCGGGACAGGGGGTTACTTGGCAGTACTTC. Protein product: CASSSGQGVTWQYF. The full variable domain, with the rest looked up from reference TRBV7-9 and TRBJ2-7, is DTGVSQNPRHKITKRGQNVTFRCDPISEHNRLYWYRQTLGQGPEFLTYFQNEAQLEKSRLLSDRFSAERPKGSFSTLEIQRTEQGDSAMYLCASSSGQGVTWQYFGPGTRLTVT.

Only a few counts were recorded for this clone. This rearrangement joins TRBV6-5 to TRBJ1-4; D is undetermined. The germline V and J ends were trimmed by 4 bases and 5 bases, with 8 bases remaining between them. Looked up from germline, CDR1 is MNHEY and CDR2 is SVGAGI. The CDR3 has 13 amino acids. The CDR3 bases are TGTGCCAGCAGTTCCGGTCAAAATGAAAAACTGTTTTTT. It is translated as CASSSGQNEKLFF.

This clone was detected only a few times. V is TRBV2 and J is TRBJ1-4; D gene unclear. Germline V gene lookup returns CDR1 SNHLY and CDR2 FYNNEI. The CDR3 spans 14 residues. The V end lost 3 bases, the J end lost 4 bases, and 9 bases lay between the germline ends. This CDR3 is CASSDISYNEKLFF. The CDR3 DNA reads TGTGCCAGCAGTGATATCTCCTATAATGAAAAACTGTTTTTT.

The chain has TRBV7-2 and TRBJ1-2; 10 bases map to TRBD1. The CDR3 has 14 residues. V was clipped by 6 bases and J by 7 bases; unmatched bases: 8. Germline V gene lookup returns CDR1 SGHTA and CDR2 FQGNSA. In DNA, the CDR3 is TGTGCCAGCAGAACGACAGGGGGCGGGGGTGGCTACACCTTC. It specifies CASRTTGGGGGYTF. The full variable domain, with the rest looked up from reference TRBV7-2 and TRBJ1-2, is GAGVSQSPSNKVTEKGKDVELRCDPISGHTALYWYRQSLGQGLEFLIYFQGNSAPDKSGLPSDRFSAERTGGSVSTLTIQRTQQEDSAVYLCASRTTGGGGGYTFGSGTRLTVV.

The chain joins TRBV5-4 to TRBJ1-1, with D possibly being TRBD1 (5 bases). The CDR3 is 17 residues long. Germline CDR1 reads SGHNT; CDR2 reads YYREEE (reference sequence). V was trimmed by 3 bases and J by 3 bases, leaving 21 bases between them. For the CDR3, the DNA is TGTGCCAGCAGCTCGGGGGGGACTGGGAGGAGGGACACTGAAGCTTTCTTT. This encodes CASSSGGTGRRDTEAFF.

DNA of the CDR3: TGTGCCTGGAGTGTACGAGGCGGAGCGCTCTCCTACAATGAGCAGTTCTTC. Translated: CAWSVRGGALSYNEQFF. This sequence joins TRBV30 and TRBJ2-1; D is undetermined. The CDR3 extends over 17 amino acids. The germline CDR1 and CDR2 sequences are GTSNPN and SVGIG (reference sequence). Trimming took 0 bases from V and 0 from J, leaving 15 bases between them.

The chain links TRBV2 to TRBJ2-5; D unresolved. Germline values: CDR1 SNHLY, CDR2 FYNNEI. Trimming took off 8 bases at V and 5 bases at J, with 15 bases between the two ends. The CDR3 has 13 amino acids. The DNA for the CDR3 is TGTGCCAGCCAGTTGAGCGTGCGGGAGACCCAGTACTTC. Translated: CASQLSVRETQYF.

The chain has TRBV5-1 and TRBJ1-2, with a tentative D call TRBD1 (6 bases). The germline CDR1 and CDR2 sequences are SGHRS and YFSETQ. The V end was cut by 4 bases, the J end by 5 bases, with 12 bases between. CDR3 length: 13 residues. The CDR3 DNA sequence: TGCGCCAGCAGCGCACAGCAGGGGTATGGCTACACCTTC. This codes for CASSAQQGYGYTF.

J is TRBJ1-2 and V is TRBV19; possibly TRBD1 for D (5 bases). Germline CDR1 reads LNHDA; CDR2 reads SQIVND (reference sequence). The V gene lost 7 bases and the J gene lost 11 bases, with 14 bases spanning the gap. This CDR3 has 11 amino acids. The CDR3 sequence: CASTNPRGYTF. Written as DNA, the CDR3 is TGTGCCAGTACTAATCCACGGGGGTACACCTTC.